A selection of T cell receptor beta chains follows, all from one sample in a study of shared clonotypes between healthy human individuals. Only in-frame clones appear in the TCRdb table, and some are missing; sequencing was by immunoSEQ multiplex PCR. The data contain hundreds of thousands of clones, 55% to 85% of them singletons. Sequencing used memory CD4+ T cells sorted from blood. These receptors were obtained from a young woman in good health. The CDR3 runs from the conserved cysteine through the conserved F or W. The D gene is left open where the match is weak. Clone size is not always given. Where it is, it says once, few, many or a class for expanded clones.

v_call: TRBV7-9
d_call: -
clone_size: -
j_call: TRBJ2-1
cdr3_nt: TGTGCCAGCAATAGGGGGGACTACTACAATGAGCAGTTCTTC
cdr3_aa: CASNRGDYYNEQFF

v_call: TRBV4-1
d_call: TRBD2
clone_size: few
j_call: TRBJ2-1
cdr3_nt: TGCGCCAGCAGCCAAGTTTCCGGACTAGCGGGATACAATGAGCAGTTCTTC
cdr3_aa: CASSQVSGLAGYNEQFF

v_call: TRBV6-5
d_call: TRBD2
clone_size: -
j_call: TRBJ2-1
cdr3_nt: TGTGCCACCCGACTAGCGGACTACAATGAGCAGTTCTTC
cdr3_aa: CATRLADYNEQFF

v_call: TRBV6-6
d_call: -
clone_size: -
j_call: TRBJ2-5
cdr3_nt: TGTGCCAGCAGTTACAGGGGCCCTACCCAAGAGACCCAGTACTTC
cdr3_aa: CASSYRGPTQETQYF

v_call: TRBV15
d_call: -
clone_size: -
j_call: TRBJ2-4
cdr3_nt: TGTGCCACCAGCAGAGGTGTCAGGGTCGGGAACATTCAGTACTTC
cdr3_aa: CATSRGVRVGNIQYF

v_call: TRBV4-1
d_call: -
clone_size: -
j_call: TRBJ2-4
cdr3_nt: TGCGCCAGCAGCCAAGATAATCTCCTGAAAGGGAACATTCAGTACTTC
cdr3_aa: CASSQDNLLKGNIQYF

v_call: TRBV2
d_call: -
clone_size: -
j_call: TRBJ1-2
cdr3_nt: TGTGCCAGCAGAGCCGGGGGGGCAGGAACAACAAACTATGGCTACACCTTC
cdr3_aa: CASRAGGAGTTNYGYTF

v_call: TRBV5-1
d_call: -
clone_size: -
j_call: TRBJ2-7
cdr3_nt: TGCGCCAGCAGCTTGGTTGTCGGGGCTGGCGACGAGCAGTACTTC
cdr3_aa: CASSLVVGAGDEQYF

v_call: TRBV6-5
d_call: TRBD2
clone_size: -
j_call: TRBJ2-1
cdr3_nt: TGTGCCAGCAGTTACTCGTCGGGAGGGAATGAGCAGTTCTTC
cdr3_aa: CASSYSSGGNEQFF

v_call: TRBV5-6
d_call: -
clone_size: -
j_call: TRBJ2-1
cdr3_nt: TGTGCCAGCAGCTGGCGGACCTACAATGAGCAGTTCTTC
cdr3_aa: CASSWRTYNEQFF

v_call: TRBV28
d_call: -
clone_size: once
j_call: TRBJ2-1
cdr3_nt: TGTGCCAGCAGTTTCTTCGACAGCCGCGGGCAGTTCTTC
cdr3_aa: CASSFFDSRGQFF

v_call: TRBV10-2
d_call: -
clone_size: -
j_call: TRBJ2-2
cdr3_nt: TGCGCCAGCAGGCTTCCGGTGGACACCGGGGAGCTGTTTTTT
cdr3_aa: CASRLPVDTGELFF

v_call: TRBV28
d_call: -
clone_size: -
j_call: TRBJ1-4
cdr3_nt: TGTGCCAGCAGTCCCCAGGGGCTAGGACTGTTTTTT
cdr3_aa: CASSPQGLGLFF

v_call: TRBV12-5
d_call: -
clone_size: once
j_call: TRBJ2-2
cdr3_nt: TGTGCTAGTGGTGCGGGTCTCGGGGAGCTGTTTTTT
cdr3_aa: CASGAGLGELFF

v_call: TRBV7-9
d_call: TRBD1
clone_size: few
j_call: TRBJ1-1
cdr3_nt: TGTGCCAGCAGCCTCCGACAGGGAGACACTGAAGCTTTCTTT
cdr3_aa: CASSLRQGDTEAFF

v_call: TRBV5-1
d_call: TRBD2
clone_size: -
j_call: TRBJ2-2
cdr3_nt: TGCGCCAGCAGCCCGACTAGCGGGGCGGGAACCGGGGAGCTGTTTTTT
cdr3_aa: CASSPTSGAGTGELFF

v_call: TRBV6-5
d_call: -
clone_size: -
j_call: TRBJ2-1
cdr3_nt: TGTGCCAGCAGTTACTCCCCCGAACTCAATGAGCAGTTCTTC
cdr3_aa: CASSYSPELNEQFF

v_call: TRBV19
d_call: -
clone_size: -
j_call: TRBJ1-1
cdr3_nt: TGTGCCAAGTACTTACACCCGAACACTGAAGCTTTCTTT
cdr3_aa: CAKYLHPNTEAFF

v_call: TRBV10-3
d_call: -
clone_size: few
j_call: TRBJ2-1
cdr3_nt: TGTGCCATCAGGACGTTCGAAGACAATGAGCAGTTCTTC
cdr3_aa: CAIRTFEDNEQFF

v_call: TRBV29-1
d_call: -
clone_size: -
j_call: TRBJ2-7
cdr3_nt: TGCAGCGTTGGGGTACAGACTGCCTACGAGCAGTACTTC
cdr3_aa: CSVGVQTAYEQYF

v_call: TRBV4-2
d_call: TRBD2
clone_size: few
j_call: TRBJ2-1
cdr3_nt: TGTGCCAGCAGCCAAGATCGGGGTCGCGGGAGTTTCTACAATGAGCAGTTCTTC
cdr3_aa: CASSQDRGRGSFYNEQFF

v_call: TRBV2
d_call: -
clone_size: -
j_call: TRBJ1-5
cdr3_nt: TGTGCCAGCAGCGGCCATCCGAGGGGAGGGCAGCCCCAGCATTTT
cdr3_aa: CASSGHPRGGQPQHF

v_call: TRBV2
d_call: -
clone_size: -
j_call: TRBJ1-4
cdr3_nt: TGTGCCACCCGGTGGCAAGTCGTTAGTGAAAAACTGTTTTTT
cdr3_aa: CATRWQVVSEKLFF

v_call: TRBV5-6
d_call: -
clone_size: -
j_call: TRBJ1-4
cdr3_nt: TGTGCCAGCAGCTTTGGGGGGCGATCGAATGAAAAACTGTTTTTT
cdr3_aa: CASSFGGRSNEKLFF

v_call: TRBV19
d_call: TRBD1
clone_size: -
j_call: TRBJ2-7
cdr3_nt: TGTGCCAGTAGTACTCACAGGGGGCGAGTAGCCGAGCAGTACTTC
cdr3_aa: CASSTHRGRVAEQYF

v_call: TRBV10-1
d_call: TRBD2
clone_size: -
j_call: TRBJ2-5
cdr3_nt: TGCGCCAGCAGTGAGGAGGATAGCGGGACGCGAGAGACCCAGTACTTC
cdr3_aa: CASSEEDSGTRETQYF

v_call: TRBV29-1
d_call: -
clone_size: -
j_call: TRBJ1-3
cdr3_nt: TGCAGCGTTGGTACAGTCTCTGGAAACACCATATATTTT
cdr3_aa: CSVGTVSGNTIYF

v_call: TRBV2
d_call: TRBD2
clone_size: -
j_call: TRBJ2-1
cdr3_nt: TGTGCCAGCAGTGATCCGGGACTAGCGACTCACAATGAGCAGTTCTTC
cdr3_aa: CASSDPGLATHNEQFF

v_call: TRBV2
d_call: -
clone_size: -
j_call: TRBJ2-5
cdr3_nt: TGTGCCAGCAGTGAAATGGGGCGGAGCCGATACCAAGAGACCCAGTACTTC
cdr3_aa: CASSEMGRSRYQETQYF

v_call: TRBV6-1
d_call: -
clone_size: -
j_call: TRBJ2-7
cdr3_nt: TGTGCCAGCGGTGGGAGTGGCTACGAGCAGTACTTC
cdr3_aa: CASGGSGYEQYF

v_call: TRBV5-4
d_call: TRBD2
clone_size: few
j_call: TRBJ2-3
cdr3_nt: TGTGCCAGCAGTGCCGGGACTAGCGGCACAGATACGCAGTATTTT
cdr3_aa: CASSAGTSGTDTQYF

v_call: TRBV13
d_call: -
clone_size: -
j_call: TRBJ1-2
cdr3_nt: TGTGCCAGCAGCTTAGGGGCAGGGGATGTGTTTAACTATGGCTACACCTTC
cdr3_aa: CASSLGAGDVFNYGYTF

v_call: TRBV10-3
d_call: -
clone_size: -
j_call: TRBJ2-1
cdr3_nt: TGTGCCATCAGTCTTCGCGGGGATGAGCAGTTCTTC
cdr3_aa: CAISLRGDEQFF

v_call: TRBV7-2
d_call: -
clone_size: -
j_call: TRBJ1-2
cdr3_nt: TGTGCCGGGAGACAGGCAGCGGTTAACTATGGCTACACCTTC
cdr3_aa: CAGRQAAVNYGYTF

v_call: TRBV7-6
d_call: -
clone_size: few
j_call: TRBJ1-3
cdr3_nt: TGTGCCAGCAGCTTAAGTCACTCTGGAAACACCATATATTTT
cdr3_aa: CASSLSHSGNTIYF

v_call: TRBV28
d_call: -
clone_size: once
j_call: TRBJ1-2
cdr3_nt: TGTGCCAGCAGTCCCTGGGTGGGCGGAAACTATGGCTACACCTTC
cdr3_aa: CASSPWVGGNYGYTF

v_call: TRBV4-2
d_call: TRBD2
clone_size: -
j_call: TRBJ2-4
cdr3_nt: TGTGCCAGCAGCATAGAGGGGACTAGCGGGAAGAACATTCAGTACTTC
cdr3_aa: CASSIEGTSGKNIQYF

v_call: TRBV19
d_call: -
clone_size: -
j_call: TRBJ2-7
cdr3_nt: TGTGCCAGTAGTGGGGGCTCTCGAGTCTACGAGCAGTACTTC
cdr3_aa: CASSGGSRVYEQYF

v_call: TRBV5-1
d_call: TRBD1
clone_size: -
j_call: TRBJ1-1
cdr3_nt: TGCGCCAGCAGCCCCGGGACAGCTATGAACACTGAAGCTTTCTTT
cdr3_aa: CASSPGTAMNTEAFF

v_call: TRBV27
d_call: -
clone_size: -
j_call: TRBJ1-5
cdr3_nt: TGTGCCAGCAGTTTAGAGCGCAATCAGCCCCAGCATTTT
cdr3_aa: CASSLERNQPQHF

v_call: TRBV19
d_call: TRBD2
clone_size: -
j_call: TRBJ2-3
cdr3_nt: TGTGCCAGTAGCCGGACTAGCGGAGGCACAGATACGCAGTATTTT
cdr3_aa: CASSRTSGGTDTQYF

v_call: TRBV10-2
d_call: TRBD1
clone_size: few
j_call: TRBJ2-5
cdr3_nt: TGCGCCAGCAAGGGACAGCAAGAGACCCAGTACTTC
cdr3_aa: CASKGQQETQYF

v_call: TRBV5-1
d_call: -
clone_size: -
j_call: TRBJ1-2
cdr3_nt: TGCGCCAGCAGCTTGAGCCCAGACTATGGCTACACCTTC
cdr3_aa: CASSLSPDYGYTF

v_call: TRBV25-1
d_call: -
clone_size: few
j_call: TRBJ2-7
cdr3_nt: TGTGCCAGCAGTGAAATGACAGGTGGTGAGCAGTACTTC
cdr3_aa: CASSEMTGGEQYF

v_call: TRBV5-6
d_call: -
clone_size: -
j_call: TRBJ2-3
cdr3_nt: TGTGCCAGCAGCGATTTACGGGACCCTCGGAAAGATACGCAGTATTTT
cdr3_aa: CASSDLRDPRKDTQYF

v_call: TRBV29-1
d_call: -
clone_size: -
j_call: TRBJ2-1
cdr3_nt: TGCAGCGTTGAACTCAACCCGGGGTCCTACAATGAGCAGTTCTTC
cdr3_aa: CSVELNPGSYNEQFF

v_call: TRBV5-6
d_call: -
clone_size: -
j_call: TRBJ1-5
cdr3_nt: TGTGCCAGCAGCTTGGGGAGTACCAATTGGGGCAATCAGCCCCAGCATTTT
cdr3_aa: CASSLGSTNWGNQPQHF

v_call: TRBV19
d_call: -
clone_size: -
j_call: TRBJ1-5
cdr3_nt: TGTGCCAGTAGTATAAAAGTTAAGGGAAGGCAGCATTTT
cdr3_aa: CASSIKVKGRQHF

v_call: TRBV27
d_call: -
clone_size: once
j_call: TRBJ2-7
cdr3_nt: TGTGCCACTAGGGGCAGGGTGAACTACGAGCAGTACTTC
cdr3_aa: CATRGRVNYEQYF

v_call: TRBV11-2
d_call: TRBD1
clone_size: -
j_call: TRBJ1-1
cdr3_nt: TGTGCCAGCAGCGACAGGGGGAGAGGCACTGAAGCTTTCTTT
cdr3_aa: CASSDRGRGTEAFF

v_call: TRBV7-8
d_call: -
clone_size: few
j_call: TRBJ1-3
cdr3_nt: TGTGCCAGCAGCTTAGCGCCCAGGGACGGGGGGAACACCATATATTTT
cdr3_aa: CASSLAPRDGGNTIYF

v_call: TRBV5-1
d_call: -
clone_size: many
j_call: TRBJ1-1
cdr3_nt: TGCGCCAGCAGCGAGGCAGCGGGAAACACTGAAGCTTTCTTT
cdr3_aa: CASSEAAGNTEAFF

v_call: TRBV14
d_call: -
clone_size: -
j_call: TRBJ2-2
cdr3_nt: TGTGCCAGCAGGAAAACAGGGCAACACACCGGGGAGCTGTTTTTT
cdr3_aa: CASRKTGQHTGELFF

v_call: TRBV29-1
d_call: TRBD2
clone_size: -
j_call: TRBJ2-3
cdr3_nt: TGCAGCGCCGTTGAGGGGAGGGGGCAGTATTTT
cdr3_aa: CSAVEGRGQYF

v_call: TRBV5-1
d_call: -
clone_size: many
j_call: TRBJ1-2
cdr3_nt: TGCGCCAGCTCAGGTACCGCTAACTATGGCTACACCTTC
cdr3_aa: CASSGTANYGYTF

v_call: TRBV7-2
d_call: -
clone_size: once
j_call: TRBJ2-5
cdr3_nt: TGTGCCAGCAGCTCATTAGGGGTTTACACCCGGTACTTC
cdr3_aa: CASSSLGVYTRYF

v_call: TRBV5-1
d_call: TRBD1
clone_size: -
j_call: TRBJ2-5
cdr3_nt: TGCGCCAGCAGCTTTGGACAGGTGGAGACCCAGTACTTC
cdr3_aa: CASSFGQVETQYF

v_call: TRBV7-9
d_call: TRBD2
clone_size: -
j_call: TRBJ2-7
cdr3_nt: TGTGCCAGCAGCTTAGTGACTAGCGGGAGAAACGAGCAGTACTTC
cdr3_aa: CASSLVTSGRNEQYF

v_call: TRBV2
d_call: TRBD2
clone_size: -
j_call: TRBJ2-1
cdr3_nt: TGTGCCAGCAATATAAGGACTAGCGGGGGTGAGCAGTTCTTC
cdr3_aa: CASNIRTSGGEQFF